This passage covers 18 T cell receptor beta chains from one sample sequenced in a study of control samples from healthy donors and cancer patients. The table came from immunoSEQ multiplex PCR; TCRdb's copy has only in-frame clones and leaves some out. The sample contains under 85,000 clones, approximately 88% of which appear only once. Material for sequencing was PBMCs. These receptors came from a woman in her 50s with lung cancer.

The chain recombines TRBV29-1 with TRBJ2-5, with D uncertain. CDR1 is SQVTM and CDR2 is ANQGSEA in the germline V gene. Trimming cost V 5 bases and J 4 bases, with 8 bases left between them. This CDR3 is 11 amino acids long. DNA for the CDR3: TGCAGCGTTCAACTCGGAGAGACCCAGTACTTC. Translation gives CSVQLGETQYF.

This clone showed up just once. The chain couples TRBV5-1 to TRBJ1-1; a weak D match, TRBD1 (6 bases). V was clipped by 2 bases and J by 1 base, with 15 bases between them. CDR1 and CDR2 (germline): SGHRS, YFSETQ. The CDR3 consists of 16 residues. The CDR3 nucleotides read TGCGCCAGCAGCTTTACAAAACAGGGCGCGAACACTGAAGCTTTCTTT. The encoded protein is CASSFTKQGANTEAFF.

This chain uses TRBV20-1 with TRBJ1-2; possibly TRBD1 for D (5 bases). V was trimmed by 4 bases and J by 6 bases, leaving 9 bases between them. The germline V gene has CDR1 DFQATT and CDR2 SNEGSKA (reference sequence). The CDR3 is made up of 11 amino acids. CDR3 residues: CSAIGGDGYTF. CDR3 sequence (DNA): TGCAGTGCTATTGGGGGAGATGGCTACACCTTC.

CDR3 nucleotides: TGTGCCAGCAAGGCCCGACAGGGGAACACTGAAGCTTTCTTT. Protein: CASKARQGNTEAFF. The chain is built from TRBV6-5 and TRBJ1-1; 7 positions agree with TRBD1. CDR3 length equals 14 residues. Trimming cost V 7 bases and J 1 base; bases outside gene matches: 6. Germline CDR1 and CDR2: MNHEY and SVGAGI.

The chain links TRBV14 to TRBJ2-3; D assignment may be TRBD1 or TRBD2 (5 bases each). This CDR3 spans 17 amino acids. Trimming took off 4 bases at V and 6 bases at J, with 23 bases between the two ends. Germline V CDR1 and CDR2: SGHDN, FVKESK. The chain's CDR3 is CASSPGVGEIPVDTQYF. The CDR3 DNA reads TGTGCCAGCAGCCCCGGTGTGGGGGAAATCCCCGTTGATACGCAGTATTTT.

This chain links TRBV6-2 or TRBV6-3 with TRBJ2-2; no definite D call. CDR1 is MNHEY, CDR2 SVGEGT, per germline. The V and J ends lost 4 bases and 5 bases respectively, with 8 bases between them. CDR3 length: 13 amino acids. CDR3 region: CASSSGSTGELFF. CDR3 in DNA: TGTGCCAGCAGTTCCGGTTCGACCGGGGAGCTGTTTTTT.

The V gene is TRBV27, the J gene TRBJ2-2; D is perhaps TRBD1 (6 bases). Germline V lookup: CDR1 MNHEY, CDR2 SMNVEV (reference sequence). V lost 8 bases and J 3 bases, leaving 16 bases between the germline ends. The CDR3 spans 15 residues. In DNA form, the CDR3 reads TGTGCCAGCCTTGGGCAGGGGCCCCACACCGGGGAGCTGTTTTTT. This sequence encodes CASLGQGPHTGELFF.

The chain links TRBV5-8 to TRBJ1-2; D might be TRBD1 (5 bases). The V end was cut by 0 bases, the J end by 6 bases, with 9 bases between. CDR3 length equals 13 residues. CDR1 is SGHTS, CDR2 YDEGEE, per germline. The CDR3 coding sequence is TGTGCCAGCAGCTTGGGTCAGGGAGATGGCTACACCTTC. This codes for CASSLGQGDGYTF.

This clone was counted once. The rearrangement joins TRBV13 to TRBJ2-2, with 7 bases aligning to TRBD1. CDR3 length: 16 amino acids. V dropped 4 bases and J dropped 6; count of bases not matched to a gene: 11. Germline CDR1 and CDR2: PRHDT and FYEKMQ (reference sequence). CDR3 coding DNA: TGTGCCAGCAGCTCCCACTGGGGGACAGTTCCCGGGGAGCTGTTTTTT. Translated, it gives CASSSHWGTVPGELFF.

The rearrangement joins TRBV3-1 (or the pseudogene TRBV3-2) to TRBJ2-7; 10 positions match TRBD1. V lost 3 bases and J lost 1; bases outside the gene matches: 21. Germline CDR1 is LGHDT and CDR2 is YNNKEL (reference sequence). The CDR3 consists of 21 residues. The DNA of the CDR3 is TGTGCCAGCAGCCAGACGGGACAGGGGAGTTCCTCCGGGGGGAGTTCCTACGAGCAGTACTTC. It is translated as CASSQTGQGSSSGGSSYEQYF.

A few counts support this clone. The genes are TRBV6-5 and TRBJ2-1; 10 bases are a match to TRBD1. Germline CDR1 is MNHEY and CDR2 is SVGAGI. The CDR3 runs 15 residues. Unmatched junction bases numbered 11, after V lost 7 bases and J lost 8 bases. CDR3 bases: TGTGCCAGCAATAGCGGGACAGGGGAAACGGATGAGCAGTTCTTC. Amino acids: CASNSGTGETDEQFF.

V is TRBV19 and J is TRBJ2-3; no clear D gene. The CDR3 length is 11 residues. Trimming pared 6 bases from V and 8 bases from J, leaving 9 bases between. Germline V gene lookup returns CDR1 LNHDA and CDR2 SQIVND (reference sequence). Here the CDR3 reads CASRFGFTQYF. Written as DNA, the CDR3 is TGTGCCAGTAGGTTCGGATTTACGCAGTATTTT.

The V call is TRBV28, the J call TRBJ2-6, with TRBD1 identical over 12 bases. The CDR3 has 17 residues. V gave up 5 bases and J gave up 1 base; unmatched junction bases: 3. Germline V gene lookup returns CDR1 MDHEN and CDR2 SYDVKM. DNA of the CDR3: TGTGCCAGCAGTCGGGACAGGGGGCGATCTGGGGCCAACGTCCTGACTTTC. Amino acids: CASSRDRGRSGANVLTF.

This rearrangement joins TRBV6-6 to TRBJ2-2; D is perhaps TRBD2 (6 bases). This CDR3 has 17 residues. Trimming removed 6 bases at V and 4 bases at J, with 21 bases between. CDR1 is MNHNY and CDR2 is SVGAGI in the germline V gene (reference sequence). CDR3: CASSRQSFGGATGELFF. In nucleotides, the CDR3 is TGTGCCAGCAGCCGACAGAGCTTCGGGGGAGCCACCGGGGAGCTGTTTTTT.

V and J are TRBV13 and TRBJ2-7, with a tentative D call TRBD1 (5 bases). The germline V and J ends were trimmed by 5 bases and 5 bases, with 13 bases remaining between them. From germline, CDR1 is PRHDT and CDR2 FYEKMQ (reference sequence). The CDR3 contains 13 residues. CDR3 region: CASSPKGMDEQYF. For the CDR3, the DNA is TGTGCCAGCAGCCCAAAGGGGATGGACGAGCAGTACTTC.

The chain recombines TRBV19 with TRBJ2-7, with 12 bases fitting TRBD1. The CDR3 is 16 amino acids. Germline-derived CDR1 and CDR2 are LNHDA and SQIVND (reference sequence). Unmatched junction bases numbered 7, after V lost 3 bases and J lost 4 bases. DNA for the CDR3: TGTGCCAGTAGTATCGGGACAGGGGGCGCCCCTTACGAGCAGTACTTC. The encoded protein is CASSIGTGGAPYEQYF.

The rearrangement links TRBV7-3 to TRBJ1-6; no clear D gene. The CDR3 loop spans 13 amino acids. Trimming removed 5 bases at V and 6 bases at J, with 8 bases between. CDR1 is SGHTA and CDR2 is FQGTGA in the germline V gene. CDR3 sequence (DNA): TGTGCCAGCAGCACCAGCCTTAATTCACCCCTCCACTTT. Its protein is CASSTSLNSPLHF. Drawing the rest from reference TRBV7-3 and TRBJ1-6, the complete variable domain is GAGVSQTPSNKVTEKGKYVELRCDPISGHTALYWYRQSLGQGPEFLIYFQGTGAADDSGLPNDRFFAVRPEGSVSTLKIQRTERGDSAVYLCASSTSLNSPLHFGNGTRLTVT.

This chain joins TRBV7-2 and TRBJ1-6; a possible D gene is TRBD1 (5 bases). The germline CDR1 and CDR2 sequences are SGHTA and FQGNSA. CDR3 length: 16 residues. V was trimmed by 1 base and J by 11 bases, leaving 18 bases between them. The DNA of the CDR3 is TGTGCCAGCAGCTTAGTGGCAGGGTCTAGAGTGCCACCCCTCCACTTT. This codes for CASSLVAGSRVPPLHF.